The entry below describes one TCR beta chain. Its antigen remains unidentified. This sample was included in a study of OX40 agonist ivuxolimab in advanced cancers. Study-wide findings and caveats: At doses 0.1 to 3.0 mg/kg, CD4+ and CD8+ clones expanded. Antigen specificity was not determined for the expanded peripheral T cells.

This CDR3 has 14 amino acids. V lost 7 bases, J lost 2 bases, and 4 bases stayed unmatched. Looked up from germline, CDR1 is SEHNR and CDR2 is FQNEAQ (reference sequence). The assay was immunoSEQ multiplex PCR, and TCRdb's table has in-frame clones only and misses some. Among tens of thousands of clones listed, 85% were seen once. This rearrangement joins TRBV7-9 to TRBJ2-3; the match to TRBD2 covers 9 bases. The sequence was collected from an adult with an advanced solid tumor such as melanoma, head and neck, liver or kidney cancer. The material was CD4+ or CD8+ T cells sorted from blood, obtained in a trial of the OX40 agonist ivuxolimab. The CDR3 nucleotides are TGTGCCAGCATTCTAGCGGGGAACACAGATACGCAGTATTTT. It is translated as CASILAGNTDTQYF.